The clone carrying this TCR beta chain was counted between two and nine times. What it recognizes is unknown. This sample is drawn from a study of T-cell reconstitution after alpha-beta-depleted transplantation in children. General study findings and limits: After transplant, at about two months, alpha-beta T cells were reportedly derived from several hundred expanded graft clones. Some patients owed their high day-60 TCRbeta diversity to surviving recipient T cells and thymic progenitors. Diversity and T-cell counts at one year after transplant derived mostly from new T cells.

Preparation of the TCRbeta library used unique molecular identifiers. TCRdb re-derived calls from the PCR reads in MiXCR, one entry per CDR3 protein. The sample includes some 200,000 distinct CDR3 sequences, approximately 6.3% of them seen just once. This sample comprised PBMCs, obtained before TCRalphabeta/CD19-depleted stem cell transplant. The source is a boy aged 2 to 10 with acute lymphoblastic leukemia, due to receive a stem cell transplant.

The CDR3 region has the DNA TGCAGCGCGAACAGGGGGGTAGACACTGAAGCTTTCTTT. This translates into CSANRGVDTEAFF. The chain couples TRBV29-1 to TRBJ1-1; 8 nucleotides line up with TRBD1. The CDR3 covers 13 residues. CDR1 and CDR2 from the germline V gene are SQVTM and ANQGSEA. Trimming at V came to 7 bases and at J to 3 bases, leaving 7 bases not matched to a gene.